These T cell receptor beta chains were read from a single sample in a study of human T cells and chemical hapten exposure. TCRdb reprocessed the RACE reads with MiXCR, giving one entry per CDR3 protein. The sample includes about 190,000 distinct CDR3 sequences, around 25% seen only once; the top ten take over 2%. The specimen comprised whole blood, sampled in connection with sensitization to the hapten diphenylcyclopropenone (DPC). The receptors come from a middle-aged woman with alopecia areata. Some clones in this sample may be carry-over from other donors' samples. CDR3s include the opening cysteine and the closing phenylalanine or tryptophan.

TRBV7-2	TRBJ2-2	CASSLQPGGELFF
TRBV12-2	TRBJ2-1	CASRLGRIRTGEYGDYNEQFF
TRBV6-2/TRBV6-3	TRBJ2-5	CASSSGTGLGKYF
TRBV15	TRBJ2-3	CATSRAGTGADTQYF
TRBV20-1	TRBJ2-7	CSANRADRARSYEQYF
TRBV4-1	TRBJ1-5	CASSRGTENQPQHF
TRBV4-2	TRBJ1-6	CASSQDILTNSPLHF
TRBV7-8	TRBJ2-1	CASSLAPGAGDNEQFF
TRBV29-1	TRBJ1-1	CSVFRGRNTEAFF
TRBV4-3	TRBJ2-7	CASSQDLGGGNYEQYF
TRBV20-1	TRBJ2-5	CSAPQNSGKAGETQYF
TRBV11-2	TRBJ2-1	CASSPRQGNYNEQFF
TRBV6-5	TRBJ2-3	CASRQLGTDTQCF
TRBV20-1	TRBJ2-1	CSARDLGGTGGREQFF
TRBV9	TRBJ2-5	CASSNPLETQYF
TRBV20-1	TRBJ1-2	CSARSVYGYTF
TRBV9	TRBJ2-5	CASSEVAGGVQETQYF
TRBV7-2	TRBJ2-3	CASSLSWSDTQYF
TRBV9	TRBJ1-5	CASSETGTNQPQHF
TRBV20-1	TRBJ2-1	CSARKGAVGNEQFF
TRBV20-1	TRBJ2-1	CSAPRAGSANEQFF
TRBV20-1	TRBJ1-1	CSASGGRYTEAFF
TRBV4-2	TRBJ2-7	CASSQDTSGSSYEQYF
TRBV9	TRBJ2-3	CASSVEPRTDTQYF
TRBV2	TRBJ2-7	CASSDGTGYYEQYF
TRBV20-1	TRBJ1-5	CSARDRVRRSDQPQHF
TRBV28	TRBJ2-4	CASSSLDRRNIQYF
TRBV29-1	TRBJ2-7	CSVEEGRSYEQYF
TRBV4-2	TRBJ1-1	CASSQDRGDTEAFF
TRBV20-1	TRBJ1-5	CSATDSDQPQHF
TRBV2	TRBJ2-3	CASSYSGGGDTQYF
TRBV27	TRBJ2-2	CASSLGVRAGELFF
TRBV20-1	TRBJ2-1	CSARAPGAGGINEQFF
TRBV7-9	TRBJ1-6	CASSSETGYNSPLHF
TRBV7-2	TRBJ2-5	CASSLAASSGQETQYF
TRBV10-3	TRBJ2-1	CAISDRDRGPYNEQFF
TRBV6-4	TRBJ2-3	CASSDPTGSGTDTQYF
TRBV6-4	TRBJ2-1	CASSMASGSGNEQFF
TRBV12-3/TRBV12-4	TRBJ2-3	CASSFRGNTDTQYF
TRBV6-1	TRBJ2-1	CASSEVGTAGEQFF
TRBV6-5	TRBJ2-3	CASSYKYTQYF
TRBV4-3	TRBJ2-1	CASSQERRIREQFF
TRBV20-1	TRBJ2-5	CSARDRGETQYF
TRBV5-1	TRBJ2-7	CASSPGTAKTVYEQYF